The 30 T cell receptor beta chains in this list originate from one sample, sequenced in a study of control samples from healthy donors and cancer patients. Only in-frame clones appear in the TCRdb table, and some are missing; sequencing was by immunoSEQ multiplex PCR. The sample contains 250,000 to 300,000 clones, over 70% of which appear only once. Sequencing input: PBMCs. The source of these receptors is a woman between 55 and 75 years old with lung cancer.

The chain joins TRBV4-1 to TRBJ1-5; D might be TRBD1 (5 bases). The CDR3 is made up of 18 amino acids. Trimming stripped 0 bases from V and 1 base from J, with 16 bases between. Germline CDR1 is MGHRA and CDR2 is YSYEKL. CDR3 sequence: CASSQDRGAWESNQPQHF. In DNA, the CDR3 is TGCGCCAGCAGCCAAGATCGAGGGGCTTGGGAGAGCAATCAGCCCCAGCATTTT.

The rearrangement joins TRBV7-8 to TRBJ1-4; perhaps TRBD1 as D (6 bases). The ends were cut back, 4 bases at V and 0 bases at J, with 12 bases in the middle. CDR1 and CDR2 (germline): SGHVS, FQNEAQ. CDR3 length: 16 amino acids. CDR3 sequence (DNA): TGTGCCAGCAGCTCACCGGGGGCAGCAACTAATGAAAAACTGTTTTTT. Protein: CASSSPGAATNEKLFF.

This clone has only a few counts. This chain links TRBV7-8 with TRBJ2-1, with 10 bases aligning to TRBD2. CDR3 size: 16 residues. With V trimmed by 5 bases and J by 5 bases, 9 bases remained unmatched. CDR1 and CDR2 from the germline V gene are SGHVS and FQNEAQ. Here the CDR3 DNA reads TGTGCCAGCAGCCGAGAAGCGGGAGGGCTAAACAATGAGCAGTTCTTC. Protein product: CASSREAGGLNNEQFF.

This clone showed up just once. V is TRBV28 and J is TRBJ2-1; 8 nucleotides match TRBD1. The V gene end was trimmed by 7 bases and the J gene end by 0 bases; junction bases not matched to a gene: 8. In germline, CDR1 is MDHEN, CDR2 SYDVKM. This CDR3 is built from 16 residues. The CDR3 sequence is CASTPGTGSSYNEQFF. The CDR3 region has the DNA TGTGCCAGCACTCCTGGGACAGGTAGCTCCTACAATGAGCAGTTCTTC. Filled out from reference TRBV28 and TRBJ2-1, the complete variable domain reads DVKVTQSSRYLVKRTGEKVFLECVQDMDHENMFWYRQDPGLGLRLIYFSYDVKMKEKGDIPEGYSVSREKKERFSLILESASTNQTSMYLCASTPGTGSSYNEQFFGPGTRLTVL.

The chain links TRBV5-1 to TRBJ2-5; no clear D. The germline CDR1 and CDR2 sequences are SGHRS and YFSETQ. Trimming took 1 base from V and 2 from J, leaving 9 bases between them. The CDR3 loop spans 14 amino acids. The CDR3, as DNA: TGCGCCAGCAGCTTGCTTTCGGCTCAAGAGACCCAGTACTTC. Amino acid sequence: CASSLLSAQETQYF. Supplemented by reference TRBV5-1 and TRBJ2-5, the full variable domain reads KAGVTQTPRYLIKTRGQQVTLSCSPISGHRSVSWYQQTPGQGLQFLFEYFSETQRNKGNFPGRFSGRQFSNSRSEMNVSTLELGDSALYLCASSLLSAQETQYFGPGTRLLVL.

The gene calls are TRBV6-5 and TRBJ1-1; no definite D call. This CDR3 is 16 amino acids long. V was shortened by 1 base and J by 0 bases, with 12 bases between the two germline ends. The germline V gene encodes CDR1 MNHEY and CDR2 SVGAGI. The CDR3 sequence: CASSYWKGDMNTEAFF. The CDR3 bases are TGTGCCAGCAGTTACTGGAAGGGAGACATGAACACTGAAGCTTTCTTT.

V usage is TRBV19 and J usage is TRBJ2-5, with D perhaps TRBD2 (6 bases). The V gene lost 5 bases and the J gene lost 0 bases, with 13 bases spanning the gap. Germline V CDR1 and CDR2: LNHDA, SQIVND (reference sequence). The CDR3 totals 15 residues. Here the CDR3 DNA reads TGTGCCAGTAGTCCTCCCGGAGGGTACCAAGAGACCCAGTACTTC. Translated, it gives CASSPPGGYQETQYF.

The V call is TRBV10-3, the J call TRBJ2-6; TRBD1 agrees at 8 bases. This CDR3 contains 21 residues. The junction had 23 bases not matched to a gene; V was cut back by 8 bases and J by 2 bases. Germline CDR1 ENHRY, CDR2 SYGVKD. CDR3 loop: CAIRQGAGTRGLGAGANVLTF. The CDR3 region has the DNA TGTGCCATCCGCCAGGGGGCCGGGACTCGGGGATTGGGCGCTGGGGCCAACGTCCTGACTTTC.

The chain uses TRBV9 and TRBJ2-5; TRBD1 aligns across 12 bases. With V trimmed by 3 bases and J by 5 bases, 5 bases remained unmatched. The CDR3 totals 15 residues. Germline CDR1 reads SGDLS; CDR2 reads YYNGEE. CDR3 residues: CASSGGTGGLETQYF. CDR3 nucleotide sequence: TGTGCCAGCAGCGGTGGGACAGGGGGCCTCGAGACCCAGTACTTC.

This clone was counted a few times. The rearrangement links TRBV4-1 to TRBJ2-7; tentatively, D is TRBD2 (6 bases). This CDR3 contains 15 residues. Trimming shortened V by 6 bases and J by 5 bases, and 20 bases separated the two germline ends. Germline assignment: CDR1 MGHRA and CDR2 YSYEKL. CDR3 protein: CASRSQEGLPHEQYF. The CDR3 region has the DNA TGCGCCAGCAGATCTCAGGAGGGGCTGCCCCACGAGCAGTACTTC.

As for this clone: A much larger clonotype is one base distant, so this may be a read error. The chain joins TRBV3-1 (or the pseudogene TRBV3-2) to TRBJ2-5; D gene unclear. In germline, CDR1 is LGHDT, CDR2 YNNKEL (reference sequence). This CDR3 is 11 amino acids long. With 2 bases removed from V and 5 bases from J, the gap between germline ends came to 3 bases. The CDR3 reads CASSQRETQYF. The CDR3 nucleotides are TGTGCCAGCAGCCAAAGGGAGACCCAGTACTTC.

V and J are TRBV9 and TRBJ2-1; D is perhaps TRBD2 (6 bases). The CDR3 loop spans 15 amino acids. Looked up from germline, CDR1 is SGDLS and CDR2 is YYNGEE. Between the trimmed V and J ends, which lost 0 bases and 1 base, there was a span of 8 bases. This CDR3 is CASSVAEGSYNEQFF. CDR3 in DNA: TGTGCCAGCAGCGTAGCGGAGGGGTCCTACAATGAGCAGTTCTTC.

The V gene is TRBV5-1, the J gene TRBJ1-1; 10 positions match TRBD1. CDR1 and CDR2 from the germline V gene are SGHRS and YFSETQ. V shed 2 bases and J 4 bases; nucleotides not matched to a gene: 8. This CDR3 has 16 residues. CDR3 bases: TGCGCCAGCAGCTTCCGGGACAGGGGAGGCGGCACTGAAGCTTTCTTT. Encoded protein: CASSFRDRGGGTEAFF.

V and J are TRBV5-1 and TRBJ1-1; D is undetermined. The CDR3 has 14 residues. The germline V gene has CDR1 SGHRS and CDR2 YFSETQ. V was pared by 2 bases and J by 1 base, with 9 bases between. Here the CDR3 reads CASSFNNPNTEAFF. Written as DNA, the CDR3 is TGCGCCAGCAGCTTTAATAACCCGAACACTGAAGCTTTCTTT. Based on the CDR3 plus reference TRBV5-1 and TRBJ1-1, the full variable domain is KAGVTQTPRYLIKTRGQQVTLSCSPISGHRSVSWYQQTPGQGLQFLFEYFSETQRNKGNFPGRFSGRQFSNSRSEMNVSTLELGDSALYLCASSFNNPNTEAFFGQGTRLTVV.

The chain combines TRBV7-9 with TRBJ1-1; 10 bases are shared with TRBD1. This CDR3 is built from 14 residues. From germline, CDR1 is SEHNR and CDR2 FQNEAQ (reference sequence). J gave up 5 bases and V 5 bases, and 5 bases lay outside the gene matches. The CDR3 spells CASSHGTGETEAFF. The CDR3 nucleotides read TGTGCCAGCAGCCACGGGACAGGGGAGACTGAAGCTTTCTTT.

The rearrangement links TRBV12-3 or TRBV12-4 to TRBJ1-5; D call uncertain. This CDR3 has 11 residues. The V end lost 4 bases, the J end lost 4 bases, and 2 bases lay between the germline ends. In DNA, the CDR3 is TGTGCCAGCAGTTATAATCAGCCCCAGCATTTT. Amino acid sequence: CASSYNQPQHF.

V usage is TRBV3-1 (or the pseudogene TRBV3-2) and J usage is TRBJ1-3; maybe TRBD1 (5 bases). CDR1 and CDR2 (germline): LGHDT, YNNKEL (reference sequence). CDR3 length: 14 residues. V lost 4 bases to trimming and J lost 5 bases, with 12 bases between them. The CDR3 protein is CASSPPGLRNTIYF. CDR3 nucleotide sequence: TGTGCCAGCAGCCCCCCAGGGCTACGAAACACCATATATTTT.

The CDR3 region is CATSRQGVGYEQYF. Here the CDR3 DNA reads TGTGCCACCAGCAGACAGGGAGTAGGTTACGAGCAGTACTTC. The V call is TRBV15, the J call TRBJ2-7, with D perhaps given as TRBD1 or TRBD2 (5 bases each). Germline V gene sequence: CDR1 LNHNV, CDR2 YYDKDF (reference sequence). The CDR3 consists of 14 residues. V was trimmed by 2 bases and J by 4 bases, leaving 12 bases between them.

This chain connects TRBV9 to TRBJ2-7, with 9 positions matching TRBD1. J gave up 6 bases and V 4 bases, and 11 bases lay outside the gene matches. The CDR3 has 15 amino acids. Per germline, CDR1 SGDLS and CDR2 YYNGEE. CDR3 sequence reads: CASSLSGTGSGEQYF. CDR3 DNA: TGTGCCAGCAGCCTCTCCGGGACAGGGTCGGGCGAGCAGTACTTC.

V usage is TRBV3-1 (or the pseudogene TRBV3-2) and J usage is TRBJ1-2; D is perhaps TRBD1 (6 bases). Germline values: CDR1 LGHDT, CDR2 YNNKEL (reference sequence). The CDR3 length is 13 residues. The V gene lost 5 bases and the J gene lost 2 bases, with 9 bases spanning the gap. The CDR3, as DNA: TGTGCCAGCAGCGTAGGACAGAACTATGGCTACACCTTC. It yields the protein CASSVGQNYGYTF.

This sequence joins TRBV19 and TRBJ2-2, with D perhaps matching TRBD1 or TRBD2 (5 bases each). V lost 4 bases, J lost 2 bases, and 20 bases lay in between. The CDR3 loop spans 18 amino acids. Per germline, CDR1 LNHDA and CDR2 SQIVND (reference sequence). The CDR3 loop reads CASSKVGDPRGNTGELFF. The CDR3 DNA sequence: TGTGCCAGTAGTAAGGTCGGGGACCCTCGGGGAAACACCGGGGAGCTGTTTTTT.

The V and J genes are TRBV11-2 and TRBJ2-1, with TRBD2 matching over 10 bases. The CDR3 spans 13 residues. In germline, CDR1 is SGHAT, CDR2 FQNNGV. V lost 7 bases and J lost 9; bases outside the gene matches: 6. The CDR3 DNA reads TGTGCCAGCATGGTAAGCGGGGGGGCTGAGCAGTTCTTC. Amino acid sequence: CASMVSGGAEQFF.

The V and J genes are TRBV5-1 and TRBJ2-1; D is perhaps TRBD2 (6 bases). Germline lookup yields CDR1 SGHRS and CDR2 YFSETQ. This CDR3 has 15 amino acids. The V end was cut by 4 bases, the J end by 6 bases, with 17 bases between. The CDR3 DNA sequence: TGCGCCAGCAGCATATCCGGGACTCGTCTCAATGAGCAGTTCTTC. Translation gives CASSISGTRLNEQFF.

As concerns this clone: Other DNA sequences in the same sample also yield this CDR3. The J gene is TRBJ1-1, the V gene TRBV6-6; D gene ambiguous. The CDR3 has 13 amino acids. The germline V gene has CDR1 MNHNY and CDR2 SVGAGI (reference sequence). The V end was cut by 2 bases, the J end by 4 bases, with 8 bases between. The CDR3 DNA reads TGTGCCAGCAGTTACGCGGGAACCACTGAAGCTTTCTTT. As protein: CASSYAGTTEAFF.

With regard to this clone: Other nucleotide sequences from this sample produce the same CDR3. The V call is TRBV5-4, the J call TRBJ2-1; no clear D gene. This CDR3 contains 11 residues. V shed 3 bases and J shed 2 bases, with 0 bases lying between them. Germline V gene sequence: CDR1 SGHNT, CDR2 YYREEE (reference sequence). In DNA form, the CDR3 reads TGTGCCAGCAGCTCCTACAATGAGCAGTTCTTC. It specifies CASSSYNEQFF. Based on the CDR3 plus reference TRBV5-4 and TRBJ2-1, the full variable domain is ETGVTQSPTHLIKTRGQQVTLRCSSQSGHNTVSWYQQALGQGPQFIFQYYREEENGRGNFPPRFSGLQFPNYSSELNVNALELDDSALYLCASSSYNEQFFGPGTRLTVL.

The chain links TRBV30 to TRBJ1-2; TRBD1 might be the D (5 bases). CDR1 is GTSNPN and CDR2 is SVGIG in the germline V gene (reference sequence). V lost 2 bases, J lost 2 bases, and 12 bases lay in between. CDR3 length: 14 residues. The CDR3 region is CAWSKGLLNYGYTF. Written as DNA, the CDR3 is TGTGCCTGGAGTAAGGGACTGCTAAACTATGGCTACACCTTC.

The chain uses TRBV15 and TRBJ2-5, with D perhaps matching TRBD2 (6 bases). There are 17 residues in the CDR3. V gave up 1 base and J gave up 1 base, with 16 bases separating them. Germline CDR1 and CDR2: LNHNV and YYDKDF (reference sequence). The CDR3 sequence: CATSRGGGGGIQETQYF. The DNA of the CDR3 is TGTGCCACCAGCAGAGGGGGTGGGGGAGGTATCCAAGAGACCCAGTACTTC.

J is TRBJ1-2 and V is TRBV5-6; 10 nucleotides agree with TRBD1. Germline-derived CDR1 and CDR2 are SGHDT and YYEEEE. J was trimmed by 8 bases and V by 1 base; bases with no gene match: 8. The CDR3 sequence is 15 residues long. The DNA for the CDR3 is TGTGCCAGCAGCTTGTACCGGGACAGGGGCGGGGGCTACACCTTC. Amino acids: CASSLYRDRGGGYTF.

The genes are TRBV9 and TRBJ2-7, with D maybe TRBD1 (6 bases). This CDR3 contains 14 residues. The germline V gene has CDR1 SGDLS and CDR2 YYNGEE. V dropped 0 bases and J dropped 1 base, with 8 bases sitting between them. CDR3 loop: CASSVGTASYEQYF. The CDR3 region has the DNA TGTGCCAGCAGCGTAGGGACAGCTTCCTACGAGCAGTACTTC. The full variable domain, completed using reference TRBV9 and TRBJ2-7, is DSGVTQTPKHLITATGQRVTLRCSPRSGDLSVYWYQQSLDQGLQFLIQYYNGEERAKGNILERFSAQQFPDLHSELNLSSLELGDSALYFCASSVGTASYEQYFGPGTRLTVT.

The chain employs TRBV10-3 and TRBJ1-1, with 7 positions matching TRBD1. J lost 9 bases, V lost 3 bases, and 10 bases had no gene match. This CDR3 has 14 amino acids. Germline-derived CDR1 and CDR2 are ENHRY and SYGVKD. The DNA of the CDR3 is TGTGCCATCAGTGAAAGATCAGGGACAGAGAAAGCTTTCTTT. Encoded protein: CAISERSGTEKAFF.